This T cell receptor beta chain was obtained from a study of neurological immune-mediated disorders. The CDR3 is made up of 13 amino acids. Germline V gene data show CDR1 as ENHRY and CDR2 as SYGVKD. Unmatched junction bases numbered 5, after V lost 8 bases and J lost 2 bases. The authors produced cDNA by 5'RACE using 10-nucleotide random UMIs. TCRdb processed the 5' RACE reads anew with MiXCR; each CDR3 protein has one entry. Of roughly 53,000 distinct CDR3 sequences listed, roughly 8.8% are singletons. As for time point: longitudinal time-point 3. Preparation of the unsorted libraries drew on 2 million PBMCs stored at -80 C. Study-wide findings and caveats: The absence of shared CDR3 amino acid sequences among expanded clones across subjects suggests private repertoires in all groups. HTLV-1-associated myelopathy showed the most TCR clonal expansion; multiple sclerosis the least, below healthy controls.

There are many counts of this clonotype. What it binds is not known. This sequence originates from a woman in her thirties or forties in good health. The chain joins TRBV10-3 to TRBJ1-1; 7 bases map to TRBD1. Material for sequencing was PBMCs. As DNA, the CDR3 is TGTGCCATCTGGCCAGGGGGAAACACTGAAGCTTTCTTT. This sequence encodes CAIWPGGNTEAFF.